This section outlines one T cell receptor beta chain sequence together with its context. The antigen remains undetermined. The sample is drawn from a study of cytomegalovirus exposure and HLA in healthy donors. Findings and caveats of the study: Usually a TCR sequence was rare, but some public TCRs were found in many donors. Sequencing probably produced one cluster of sequence variants that were highly shared.

Each of the donors was a healthy bone marrow donor. PCR primers comprised 60 Vbeta and 13 Jbeta primers. Measured with immunoSEQ multiplex PCR; TCRdb has only the in-frame clones, and not every one. The sample carries fewer than 200,000 clones, about two thirds recorded once. V gave up 5 bases and J gave up 4 bases, with 14 bases separating them. The CDR3 runs 14 residues. Germline V CDR1 and CDR2: LNHDA, SQIVND (reference sequence). The sample comprised PBMCs. The chain combines TRBV19 with TRBJ1-2; no definite D call. This receptor was obtained from a woman aged 25 to 45 in good health and CMV-seronegative. DNA for the CDR3: TGTGCCAGTAGTCAGGACTCAAACATCTATGGCTACACCTTC. Encoded protein: CASSQDSNIYGYTF.